Sequencing of this TCR beta chain was carried out in a study of blood T cell repertoires in COVID-19. Study overall: The origin of the acute and convalescent COVID-19 samples was the United States, Italy and Spain. PBMCs, B-cell-depleted T cells, or T cells were the source of the cDNA or gDNA that made up the material.

V lost 5 bases to trimming and J lost 1 base, with 11 bases between them. Germline-derived CDR1 and CDR2 are GTSNPN and SVGIG (reference sequence). The CDR3 is 13 residues long. Authors' methods: The authors estimated nucleated cell counts from reference gene primer amplification. The protocol was immunoSEQ multiplex PCR, while the TCRdb copy is restricted to in-frame clones and leaves out a portion. V, J and clone size are those of that table, while D and trimming were read from the DNA. The sample lists hundreds of thousands of clones, under 90% seen once, with approximately 6.1% in the top ten. Material for sequencing was peripheral blood. The chain combines TRBV30 with TRBJ1-2; no clear D gene. This clonotype originated in an elderly man with acute or convalescent COVID-19. The CDR3 region is CAWALGINYGYTF. The CDR3 DNA sequence: TGTGCCTGGGCCCTCGGGATTAACTATGGCTACACCTTC.